This T cell receptor beta chain was observed in a study of human T cells and chemical hapten exposure. Study-level information: Patients, predominantly female, presented with alopecia areata, totalis or universalis. Study-wide points: DPC sensitization did not alter TCRs above 1 in 1000 frequency.

Original data processing: Between about 23,224 and 700,000 TCRs appeared in each sample, and the median stood at roughly 100,000. TCRdb redid the calling of the RACE reads with MiXCR, one entry per CDR3 protein. TCRdb, rather than the study authors, made the V and J calls. This table has almost 40,000 distinct CDR3 sequences, 8% to 9.5% appearing once. This clonotype was counted ten times or more. Its antigen is not identified. The time point here: patch test 3, about 24 weeks after DPC sensitization. Noted treatment: therapeutic diphenylcyclopropenone sensitization with weekly scalp DPC. Unfractionated whole blood yielded the extracted total RNA. This CDR3 is built from 14 residues. Germline loops: CDR1 SGHRS, CDR2 YFSETQ. With V trimmed by 1 base and J by 6 bases, 5 bases remained unmatched.

The chain couples TRBV5-1 to TRBJ2-5, with 8 positions matching TRBD1. The sequencing used whole blood, collected in connection with sensitization to the hapten diphenylcyclopropenone (DPC). The source is a man aged 50 or older with alopecia areata. Some clones in this sample may be carry-over from other donors' samples. Written as DNA, the CDR3 is TGCGCCAGCAGCTTGACAGGGGGGATACAGACCCAGTACTTC. Protein sequence: CASSLTGGIQTQYF.